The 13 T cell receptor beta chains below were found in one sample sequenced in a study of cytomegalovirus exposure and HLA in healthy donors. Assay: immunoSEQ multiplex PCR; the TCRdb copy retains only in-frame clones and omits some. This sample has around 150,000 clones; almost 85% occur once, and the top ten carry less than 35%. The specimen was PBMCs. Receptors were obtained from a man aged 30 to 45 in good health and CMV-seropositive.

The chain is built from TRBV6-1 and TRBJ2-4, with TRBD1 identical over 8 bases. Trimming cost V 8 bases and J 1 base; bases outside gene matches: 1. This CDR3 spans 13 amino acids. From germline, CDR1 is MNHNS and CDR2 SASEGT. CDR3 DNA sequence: TGTGCCAGCCGGGACAGGGCCAAAAACATTCAGTACTTC. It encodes CASRDRAKNIQYF.

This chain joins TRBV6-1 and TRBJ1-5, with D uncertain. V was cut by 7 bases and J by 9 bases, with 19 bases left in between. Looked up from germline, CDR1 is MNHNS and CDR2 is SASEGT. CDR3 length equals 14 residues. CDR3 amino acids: CASTLVESFGPQHF. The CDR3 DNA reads TGTGCCAGCACCCTAGTTGAGAGTTTCGGGCCCCAGCATTTT.

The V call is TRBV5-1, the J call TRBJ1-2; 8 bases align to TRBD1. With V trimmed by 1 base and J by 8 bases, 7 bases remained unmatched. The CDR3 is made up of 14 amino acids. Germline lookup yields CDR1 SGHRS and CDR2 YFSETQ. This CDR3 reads CASSLLWTGMGYTF. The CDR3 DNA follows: TGCGCCAGCAGCTTGCTTTGGACAGGGATGGGCTACACCTTC.

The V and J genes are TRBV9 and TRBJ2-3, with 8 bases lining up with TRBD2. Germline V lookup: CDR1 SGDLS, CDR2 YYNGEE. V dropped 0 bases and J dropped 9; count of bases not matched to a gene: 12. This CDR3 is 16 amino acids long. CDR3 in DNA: TGTGCCAGCAGCGTAGTCAACGGGGGGGCAGTCGGAACGCAGTATTTT. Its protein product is CASSVVNGGAVGTQYF.

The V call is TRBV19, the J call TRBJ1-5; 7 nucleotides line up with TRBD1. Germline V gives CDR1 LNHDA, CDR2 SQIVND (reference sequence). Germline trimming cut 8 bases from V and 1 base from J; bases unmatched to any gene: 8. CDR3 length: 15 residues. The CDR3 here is CASHLGGQSNQPQHF. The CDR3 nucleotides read TGTGCCAGTCATCTCGGGGGACAGAGCAATCAGCCCCAGCATTTT.

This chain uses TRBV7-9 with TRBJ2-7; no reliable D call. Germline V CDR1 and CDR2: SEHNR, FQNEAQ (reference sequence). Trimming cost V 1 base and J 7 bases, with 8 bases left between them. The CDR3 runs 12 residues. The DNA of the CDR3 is TGTGCCAGCAGCTTAGGAGCACGAGAGCAGTACTTC. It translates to CASSLGAREQYF.

The CDR3: CASSRTSGYNEQFF. In DNA form, the CDR3 reads TGCGCCAGCAGCCGGACTAGCGGGTACAATGAGCAGTTCTTC. This chain links TRBV4-1 with TRBJ2-1; the match to TRBD2 covers 11 bases. Germline values: CDR1 MGHRA, CDR2 YSYEKL. V shed 4 bases, J shed 4 bases, and the junction held 0 bases outside the gene matches. CDR3 length equals 14 residues.

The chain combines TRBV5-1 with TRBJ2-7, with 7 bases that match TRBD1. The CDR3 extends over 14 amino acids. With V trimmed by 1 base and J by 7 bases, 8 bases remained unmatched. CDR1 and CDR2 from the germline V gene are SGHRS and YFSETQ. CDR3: CASSLQTTGLEQYF. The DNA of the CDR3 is TGCGCCAGCAGCTTGCAAACGACAGGGCTGGAGCAGTACTTC.

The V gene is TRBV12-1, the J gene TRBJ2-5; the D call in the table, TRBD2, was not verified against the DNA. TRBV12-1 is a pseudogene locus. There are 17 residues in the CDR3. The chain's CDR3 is CASSFASGGEMKETQYF. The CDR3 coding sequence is TGTGCCAGCAGCTTTGCTAGCGGGGGGGAGATGAAAGAGACCCAGTACTTC.

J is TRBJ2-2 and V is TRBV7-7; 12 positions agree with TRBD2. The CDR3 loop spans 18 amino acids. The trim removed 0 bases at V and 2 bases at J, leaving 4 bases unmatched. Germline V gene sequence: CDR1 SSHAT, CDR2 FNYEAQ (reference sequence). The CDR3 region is CASSLAPSGGGNTGELFF. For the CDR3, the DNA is TGTGCCAGCAGCTTAGCCCCTAGCGGGGGGGGAAACACCGGGGAGCTGTTTTTT.

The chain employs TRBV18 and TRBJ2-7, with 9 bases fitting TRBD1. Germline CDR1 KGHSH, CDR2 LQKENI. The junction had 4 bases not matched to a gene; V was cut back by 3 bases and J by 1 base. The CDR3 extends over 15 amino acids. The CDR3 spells CASSPGQGASYEQYF. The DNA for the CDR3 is TGTGCCAGCTCACCGGGACAGGGCGCATCCTACGAGCAGTACTTC.

The CDR3 bases are TGCGCCAGCAGGGACGGGACAGGGGGCTGGGAGACCCAGTACTTC. This gives the protein CASRDGTGGWETQYF. V gene TRBV5-1 combines with J gene TRBJ2-5; 12 nucleotides agree with TRBD1. In germline, CDR1 is SGHRS, CDR2 YFSETQ. The V segment lost 5 bases and the J segment 5 bases; nucleotides outside the gene matches: 7. The length of the CDR3 is 15 residues.

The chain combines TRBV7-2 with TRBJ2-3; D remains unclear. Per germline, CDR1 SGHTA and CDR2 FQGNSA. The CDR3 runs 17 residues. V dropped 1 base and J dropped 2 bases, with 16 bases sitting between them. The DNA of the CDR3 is TGTGCCAGCAGCTTAGGGGCGCGATCTCAAGTCACAGATACGCAGTATTTT. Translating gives CASSLGARSQVTDTQYF.